This entry is about one T cell receptor beta chain. Antigen specificity is unknown. During its preparation, the TCRbeta library received unique molecular identifiers. TCRdb passed the PCR reads through MiXCR, listing each CDR3 protein once. There are 90,000 to 100,000 distinct CDR3 sequences in the sample; around a quarter occur only once, and about a fifth lies in the top ten. With 4 bases clipped from V and 5 bases from J, the junction kept 15 bases outside the gene matches. This CDR3 is built from 18 residues. Germline V CDR1 and CDR2: LGHNA, YSLEER. The data were obtained in a study of T-cell reconstitution after alpha-beta-depleted transplantation in children. Overall study findings and caveats: Where some patients showed high TCRbeta diversity at day 60, it came from recipient T cells and thymic progenitors that had survived. Reportedly, roughly two months post-transplant, alpha-beta T cells arose from several hundred expanded graft clones. T-cell numbers and diversity, one year after transplant, stemmed largely from T cells that were newly produced.

Sequencing was performed on PBMCs, taken before TCRalphabeta/CD19-depleted stem cell transplant. This sequence originates from a boy younger than 10 with acute lymphoblastic leukemia, due to receive a stem cell transplant. The V and J genes are TRBV4-3 and TRBJ2-2; 8 positions match TRBD2. The CDR3 DNA is TGCGCCAGCAGCCCCGGCCTAATAACTAGCGGAAAGACCGGGGAGCTGTTTTTT. This translates into CASSPGLITSGKTGELFF.